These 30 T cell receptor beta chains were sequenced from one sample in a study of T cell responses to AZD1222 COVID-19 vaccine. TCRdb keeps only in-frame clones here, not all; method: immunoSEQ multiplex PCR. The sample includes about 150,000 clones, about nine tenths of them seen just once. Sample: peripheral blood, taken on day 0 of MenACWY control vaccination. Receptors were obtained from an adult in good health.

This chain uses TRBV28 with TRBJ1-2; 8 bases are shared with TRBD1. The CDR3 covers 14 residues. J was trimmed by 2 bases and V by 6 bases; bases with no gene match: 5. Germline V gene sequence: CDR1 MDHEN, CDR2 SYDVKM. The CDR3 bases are TGTGCCAGCAGCCTAGGGACAGGCAACTATGGCTACACCTTC. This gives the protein CASSLGTGNYGYTF.

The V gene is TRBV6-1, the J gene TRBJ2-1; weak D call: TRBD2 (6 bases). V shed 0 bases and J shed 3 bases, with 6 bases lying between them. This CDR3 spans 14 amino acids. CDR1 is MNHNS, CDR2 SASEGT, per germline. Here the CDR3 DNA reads TGTGCCAGCAGTGAAGCGGGGGGCTACAATGAGCAGTTCTTC. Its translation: CASSEAGGYNEQFF.

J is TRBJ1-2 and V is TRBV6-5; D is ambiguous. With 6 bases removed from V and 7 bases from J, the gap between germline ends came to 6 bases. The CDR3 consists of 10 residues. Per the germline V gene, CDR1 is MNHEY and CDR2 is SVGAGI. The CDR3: CASRNLGYTF. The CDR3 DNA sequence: TGTGCCAGCAGGAATCTTGGCTACACCTTC.

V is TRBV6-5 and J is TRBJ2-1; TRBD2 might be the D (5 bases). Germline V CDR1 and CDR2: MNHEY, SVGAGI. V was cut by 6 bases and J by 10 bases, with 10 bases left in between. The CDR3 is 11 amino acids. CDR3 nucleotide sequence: TGTGCCAGCAGCCCGGGGTGGGAGCAGTTCTTC. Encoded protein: CASSPGWEQFF.

DNA for the CDR3: TGTGCCAGCAGCTCCCGAGAGCCGGACAGGGAAGTTTACTATGGCTACACCTTC. As protein: CASSSREPDREVYYGYTF. This chain joins TRBV13 and TRBJ1-2; TRBD1 matches at 8 bases. V gave up 4 bases and J gave up 3 bases; unmatched junction bases: 16. Germline V lookup: CDR1 PRHDT, CDR2 FYEKMQ (reference sequence). This CDR3 is built from 18 residues. Full variable domain (outside the CDR3, taken from reference TRBV13 and TRBJ1-2): AAGVIQSPRHLIKEKRETATLKCYPIPRHDTVYWYQQGPGQDPQFLISFYEKMQSDKGSIPDRFSAQQFSDYHSELNMSSLELGDSALYFCASSSREPDREVYYGYTFGSGTRLTVV.

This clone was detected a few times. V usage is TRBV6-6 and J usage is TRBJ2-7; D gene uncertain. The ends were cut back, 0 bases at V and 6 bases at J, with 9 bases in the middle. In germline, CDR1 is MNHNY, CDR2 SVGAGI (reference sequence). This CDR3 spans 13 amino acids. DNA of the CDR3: TGTGCCAGCAGTTACTCCTCAGGTAGCGAGCAGTACTTC. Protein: CASSYSSGSEQYF.

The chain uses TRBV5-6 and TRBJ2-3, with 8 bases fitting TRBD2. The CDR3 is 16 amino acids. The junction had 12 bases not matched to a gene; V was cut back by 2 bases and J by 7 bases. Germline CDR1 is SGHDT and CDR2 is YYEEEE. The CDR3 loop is CASSLDVGGAGNTQYF. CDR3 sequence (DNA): TGTGCCAGCAGCTTAGACGTCGGGGGGGCCGGGAATACGCAGTATTTT.

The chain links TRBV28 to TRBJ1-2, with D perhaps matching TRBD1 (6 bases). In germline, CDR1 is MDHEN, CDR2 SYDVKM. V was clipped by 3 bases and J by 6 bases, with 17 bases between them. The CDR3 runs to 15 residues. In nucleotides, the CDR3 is TGTGCCAGCAGTTTGGTTGGGGGCGCCCCCAATGGCTACACCTTC. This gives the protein CASSLVGGAPNGYTF.

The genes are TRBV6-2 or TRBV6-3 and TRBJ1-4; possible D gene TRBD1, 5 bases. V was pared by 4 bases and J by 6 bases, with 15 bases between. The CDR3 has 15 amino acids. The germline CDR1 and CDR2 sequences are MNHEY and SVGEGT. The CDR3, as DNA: TGTGCCAGCAGTTGGGGGTACCTAACGGATGAAAAACTGTTTTTT. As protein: CASSWGYLTDEKLFF.

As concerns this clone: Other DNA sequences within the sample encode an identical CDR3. The CDR3 reads CASSSRQPQHF. CDR3 in DNA: TGTGCCAGCAGTTCCCGACAGCCCCAGCATTTT. J is TRBJ1-5 and V is TRBV28; unclear D gene. The CDR3 has 11 residues. V dropped 4 bases and J dropped 7 bases, with 5 bases sitting between them. Germline CDR1 is MDHEN and CDR2 is SYDVKM.

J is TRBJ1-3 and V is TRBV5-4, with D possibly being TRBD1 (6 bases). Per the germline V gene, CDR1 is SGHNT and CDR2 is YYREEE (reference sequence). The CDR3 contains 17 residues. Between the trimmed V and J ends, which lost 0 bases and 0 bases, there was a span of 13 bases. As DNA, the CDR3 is TGTGCCAGCAGCTTGGGGCCAGGGGCCCACTCTGGAAACACCATATATTTT. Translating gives CASSLGPGAHSGNTIYF.

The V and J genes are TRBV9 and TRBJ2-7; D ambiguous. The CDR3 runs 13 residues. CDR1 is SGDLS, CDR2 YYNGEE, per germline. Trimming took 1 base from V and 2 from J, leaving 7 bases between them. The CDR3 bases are TGTGCCAGCAGCGTAATGGCGGCCTACGAGCAGTACGTC. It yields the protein CASSVMAAYEQYV.

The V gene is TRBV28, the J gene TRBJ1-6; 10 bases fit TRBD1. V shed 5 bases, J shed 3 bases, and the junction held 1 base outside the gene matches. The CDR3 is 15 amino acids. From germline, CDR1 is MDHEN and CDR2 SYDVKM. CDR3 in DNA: TGTGCCAGCAGTCGGACAGGGGGCTATAATTCACCCCTCCACTTT. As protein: CASSRTGGYNSPLHF.

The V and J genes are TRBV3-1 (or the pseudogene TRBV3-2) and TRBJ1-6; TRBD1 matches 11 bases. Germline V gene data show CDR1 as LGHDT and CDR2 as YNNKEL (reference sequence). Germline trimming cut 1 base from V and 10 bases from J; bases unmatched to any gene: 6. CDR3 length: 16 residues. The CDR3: CASSQGDRGVRSPLHF. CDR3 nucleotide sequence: TGTGCCAGCAGCCAAGGGGACAGGGGGGTTCGCTCACCCCTCCACTTT.

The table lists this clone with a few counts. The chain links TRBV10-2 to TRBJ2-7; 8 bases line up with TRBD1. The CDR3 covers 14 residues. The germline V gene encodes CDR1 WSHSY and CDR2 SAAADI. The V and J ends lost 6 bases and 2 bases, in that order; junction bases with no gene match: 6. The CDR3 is CASRGTGQTYEQYF. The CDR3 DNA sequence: TGCGCCAGCAGGGGGACAGGTCAGACCTACGAGCAGTACTTC.

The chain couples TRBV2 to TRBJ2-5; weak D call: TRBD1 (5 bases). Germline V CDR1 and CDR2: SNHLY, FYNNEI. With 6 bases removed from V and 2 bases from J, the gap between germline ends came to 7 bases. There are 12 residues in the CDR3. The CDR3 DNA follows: TGTGCCAGCAGCAGGGTTCAAGAGACCCAGTACTTC. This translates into CASSRVQETQYF.

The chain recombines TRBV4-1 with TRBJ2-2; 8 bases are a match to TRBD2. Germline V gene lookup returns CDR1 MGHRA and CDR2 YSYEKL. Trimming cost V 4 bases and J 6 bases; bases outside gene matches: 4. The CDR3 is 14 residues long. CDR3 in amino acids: CASSPGGGSGELFF. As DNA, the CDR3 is TGCGCCAGCAGCCCCGGGGGGGGATCCGGGGAGCTGTTTTTT.

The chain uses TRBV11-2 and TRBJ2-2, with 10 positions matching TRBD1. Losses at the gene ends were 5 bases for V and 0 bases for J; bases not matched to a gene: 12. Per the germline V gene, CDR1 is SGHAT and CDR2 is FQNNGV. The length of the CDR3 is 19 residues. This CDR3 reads CASSRTRQGAHSNTGELFF. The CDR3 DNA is TGTGCCAGCAGCCGTACCCGACAGGGGGCTCATTCGAACACCGGGGAGCTGTTTTTT.

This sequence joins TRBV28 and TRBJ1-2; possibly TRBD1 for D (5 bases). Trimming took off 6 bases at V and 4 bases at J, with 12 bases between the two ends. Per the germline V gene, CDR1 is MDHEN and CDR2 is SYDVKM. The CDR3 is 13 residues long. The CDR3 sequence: CASRVGVAYGYTF. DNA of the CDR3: TGTGCCAGCAGAGTAGGGGTCGCCTATGGCTACACCTTC.

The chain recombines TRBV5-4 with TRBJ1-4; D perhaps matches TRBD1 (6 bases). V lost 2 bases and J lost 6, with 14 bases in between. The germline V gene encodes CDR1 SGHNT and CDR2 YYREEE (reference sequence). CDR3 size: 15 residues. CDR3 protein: CASSFQGGGDEKLFF. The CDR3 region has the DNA TGTGCCAGCAGCTTTCAAGGGGGAGGTGATGAAAAACTGTTTTTT.

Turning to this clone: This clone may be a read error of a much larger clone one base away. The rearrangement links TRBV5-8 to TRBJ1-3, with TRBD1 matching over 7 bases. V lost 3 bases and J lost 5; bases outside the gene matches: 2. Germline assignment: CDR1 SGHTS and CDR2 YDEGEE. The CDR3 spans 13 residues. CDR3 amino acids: CASSSGQRNTIYF. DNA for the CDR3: TGTGCCAGCAGCTCGGGACAGCGAAACACCATATATTTT.

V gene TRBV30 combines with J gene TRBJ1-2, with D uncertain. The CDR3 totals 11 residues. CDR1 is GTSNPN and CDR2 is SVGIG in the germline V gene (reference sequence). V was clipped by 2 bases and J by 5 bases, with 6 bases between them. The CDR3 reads CAWSRGYGYTF. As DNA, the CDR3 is TGTGCCTGGAGTCGGGGTTATGGCTACACCTTC.

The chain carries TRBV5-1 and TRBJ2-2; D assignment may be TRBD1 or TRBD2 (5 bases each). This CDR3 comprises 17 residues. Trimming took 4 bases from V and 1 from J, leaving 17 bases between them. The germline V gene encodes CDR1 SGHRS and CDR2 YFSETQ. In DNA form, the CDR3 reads TGCGCCAGCAGCCCCCACGCCGGGACGAAGAACACCGGGGAGCTGTTTTTT. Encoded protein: CASSPHAGTKNTGELFF.

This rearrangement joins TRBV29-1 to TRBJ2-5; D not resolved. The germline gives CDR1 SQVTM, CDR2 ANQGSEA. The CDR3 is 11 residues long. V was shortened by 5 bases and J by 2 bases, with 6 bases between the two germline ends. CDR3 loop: CSVRNQETQYF. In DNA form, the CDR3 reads TGCAGCGTTAGGAATCAAGAGACCCAGTACTTC. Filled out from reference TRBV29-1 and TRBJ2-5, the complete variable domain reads SAVISQKPSRDICQRGTSLTIQCQVDSQVTMMFWYRQQPGQSLTLIATANQGSEATYESGFVIDKFPISRPNLTFSTLTVSNMSPEDSSIYLCSVRNQETQYFGPGTRLLVL.

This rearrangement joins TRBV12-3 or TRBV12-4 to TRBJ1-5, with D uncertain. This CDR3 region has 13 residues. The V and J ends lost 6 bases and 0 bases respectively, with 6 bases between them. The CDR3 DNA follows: TGTGCCAGCAGGCTTTATAGCAATCAGCCCCAGCATTTT. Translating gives CASRLYSNQPQHF.

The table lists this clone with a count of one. CDR3 sequence: CAAGAGDSYEQYF. The CDR3 DNA is TGTGCCGCCGGGGCGGGTGACTCCTACGAGCAGTACTTC. This chain connects TRBV24-1 to TRBJ2-7; TRBD1 or TRBD2 may be the D gene (5 bases each). V was clipped by 12 bases and J by 0 bases, with 14 bases between them. The CDR3 contains 13 residues. Germline V gives CDR1 KGHDR, CDR2 SFDVKD.

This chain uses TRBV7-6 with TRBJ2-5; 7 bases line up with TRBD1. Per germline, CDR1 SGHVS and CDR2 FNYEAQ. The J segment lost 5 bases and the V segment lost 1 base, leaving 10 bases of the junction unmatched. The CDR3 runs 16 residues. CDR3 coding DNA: TGTGCCAGCAGCTTAGAGTTGAGGGGGCAACAGGAGACCCAGTACTTC. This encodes CASSLELRGQQETQYF.

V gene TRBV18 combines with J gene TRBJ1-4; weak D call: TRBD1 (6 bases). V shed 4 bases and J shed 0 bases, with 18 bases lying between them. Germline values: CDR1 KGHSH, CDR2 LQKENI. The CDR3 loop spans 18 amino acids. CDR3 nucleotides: TGTGCCAGCTCACTAAGATCGGGGGCAGTTGCAACTAATGAAAAACTGTTTTTT. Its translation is CASSLRSGAVATNEKLFF.

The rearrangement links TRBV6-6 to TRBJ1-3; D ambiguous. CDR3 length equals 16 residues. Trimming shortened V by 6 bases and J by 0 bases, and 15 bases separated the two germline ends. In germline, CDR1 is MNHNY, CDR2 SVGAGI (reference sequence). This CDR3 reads CASSLATGSSGNTIYF. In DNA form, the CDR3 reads TGTGCCAGCAGCCTCGCGACGGGAAGCTCTGGAAACACCATATATTTT.

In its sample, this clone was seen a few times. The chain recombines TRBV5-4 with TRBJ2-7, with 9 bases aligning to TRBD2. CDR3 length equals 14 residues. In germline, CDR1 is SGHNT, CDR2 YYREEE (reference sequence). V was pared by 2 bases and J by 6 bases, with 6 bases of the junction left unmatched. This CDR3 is CASSLAGGMSEQYF. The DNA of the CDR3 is TGTGCCAGCAGCTTAGCGGGGGGCATGAGCGAGCAGTACTTC.